The rows below give T cell receptor beta chains drawn from one sample of a study of shared clonotypes between healthy human individuals. Assay: immunoSEQ multiplex PCR; the TCRdb copy retains only in-frame clones and omits some. The sample lists 2,500,000 or so clones, roughly 92% occurring once. The sequencing sample was made of naive CD4+ T cells sorted from blood. Source of these receptors: a young man in good health. Both conserved end residues are part of each CDR3. Each record gives: V gene, D gene, J gene, clone size, CDR3 protein, CDR3 DNA. D genes are given only for firm matches. The size field is filled for only some rows; it gives once, few, many or a size class.

v_gene: TRBV5-4; d_gene: -; j_gene: TRBJ2-5; abundance: -; CDR3aa: CASSLPGTSGTQYF; CDR3nt: TGTGCCAGCAGCTTGCCAGGGACATCAGGGACCCAGTACTTC
v_gene: TRBV19; d_gene: -; j_gene: TRBJ1-1; abundance: -; CDR3aa: CASSWDGVAEAFF; CDR3nt: TGTGCCAGTAGTTGGGACGGGGTAGCTGAAGCTTTCTTT
v_gene: TRBV27; d_gene: -; j_gene: TRBJ1-1; abundance: -; CDR3aa: CASRMTNQAAFF; CDR3nt: TGTGCCAGCAGAATGACAAACCAAGCGGCTTTCTTT
v_gene: TRBV7-2; d_gene: TRBD1; j_gene: TRBJ1-5; abundance: -; CDR3aa: CASSSLGPGQLYSNQPQHF; CDR3nt: TGTGCCAGCAGCTCCCTAGGGCCGGGACAGCTCTATAGCAATCAGCCCCAGCATTTT
v_gene: TRBV6-1; d_gene: -; j_gene: TRBJ2-7; abundance: -; CDR3aa: CASSWDFYEQYF; CDR3nt: TGTGCCAGCAGCTGGGACTTCTACGAGCAGTACTTC
v_gene: TRBV5-4; d_gene: TRBD1; j_gene: TRBJ1-6; abundance: few; CDR3aa: CASSLVGQGESPLHF; CDR3nt: TGTGCCAGCAGCTTGGTGGGACAGGGAGAATCACCCCTCCACTTT
v_gene: TRBV6-5; d_gene: -; j_gene: TRBJ1-2; abundance: -; CDR3aa: CASSRGGTNYGYTF; CDR3nt: TGTGCCAGCAGTCGCGGGGGTACTAACTATGGCTACACCTTC
v_gene: TRBV7-2; d_gene: -; j_gene: TRBJ2-5; abundance: -; CDR3aa: CASSLGPPPETQYF; CDR3nt: TGTGCCAGCAGCTTAGGGCCTCCCCCAGAGACCCAGTACTTC
v_gene: TRBV30; d_gene: TRBD1; j_gene: TRBJ1-2; abundance: -; CDR3aa: CAWRQGSDYGYTF; CDR3nt: TGTGCCTGGAGACAGGGGAGTGACTATGGTTACACCTTC
v_gene: TRBV30; d_gene: -; j_gene: TRBJ1-1; abundance: -; CDR3aa: CAFVRGGMNTEAFF; CDR3nt: TGTGCCTTTGTCAGGGGAGGAATGAACACTGAAGCTTTCTTT
v_gene: TRBV4-3; d_gene: -; j_gene: TRBJ1-6; abundance: -; CDR3aa: CASSQDTSYNSPLHF; CDR3nt: TGCGCCAGCAGCCAAGACACCTCCTATAATTCACCCCTCCACTTT
v_gene: TRBV19; d_gene: -; j_gene: TRBJ2-7; abundance: -; CDR3aa: CASRNPSSYEQYF; CDR3nt: TGTGCCAGTAGAAACCCTAGCTCCTACGAGCAGTACTTC
v_gene: TRBV7-2; d_gene: TRBD2; j_gene: TRBJ2-3; abundance: -; CDR3aa: CASSSSGVGTDTQYF; CDR3nt: TGTGCCAGCAGCTCTAGCGGGGTAGGCACAGATACGCAGTATTTT
v_gene: TRBV10-3; d_gene: TRBD1; j_gene: TRBJ2-7; abundance: once; CDR3aa: CAIRTGTGGYEQYF; CDR3nt: TGTGCCATCAGGACCGGGACAGGGGGCTACGAGCAGTACTTC
v_gene: TRBV19; d_gene: -; j_gene: TRBJ1-2; abundance: -; CDR3aa: CASGPLFTNYGYTF; CDR3nt: TGTGCCAGTGGACCTCTGTTCACTAACTATGGCTACACCTTC
v_gene: TRBV10-2; d_gene: -; j_gene: TRBJ1-2; abundance: -; CDR3aa: CASSEPTLGGYTF; CDR3nt: TGCGCCAGCAGTGAGCCGACACTGGGTGGCTACACCTTC
v_gene: TRBV6-7; d_gene: -; j_gene: TRBJ2-4; abundance: -; CDR3aa: CASSSAGQPLAKNIQYF; CDR3nt: TGTGCCAGCAGTTCCGCGGGACAGCCCCTAGCCAAAAACATTCAGTACTTC
v_gene: TRBV10-2; d_gene: -; j_gene: TRBJ1-2; abundance: -; CDR3aa: CASSESQRANYGYTF; CDR3nt: TGCGCCAGCAGTGAATCACAGCGTGCTAACTATGGCTACACCTTC
v_gene: TRBV18; d_gene: TRBD2; j_gene: TRBJ2-3; abundance: -; CDR3aa: CASSPGTSGPSTDTQYF; CDR3nt: TGTGCCAGCTCACCTGGGACTAGCGGACCTAGCACAGATACGCAGTATTTT
v_gene: TRBV19; d_gene: TRBD1; j_gene: TRBJ1-5; abundance: -; CDR3aa: CASSDREATSNQPQHF; CDR3nt: TGTGCCAGCTCGGACAGGGAAGCGACTAGCAATCAGCCCCAGCATTTT
v_gene: TRBV7-2; d_gene: TRBD2; j_gene: TRBJ2-5; abundance: -; CDR3aa: CASSLLVAGGPLETQYF; CDR3nt: TGTGCCAGCAGCTTGTTAGTAGCGGGGGGGCCTTTAGAGACCCAGTACTTC
v_gene: TRBV5-1; d_gene: -; j_gene: TRBJ2-3; abundance: -; CDR3aa: CASSLNPSTDTQYF; CDR3nt: TGCGCCAGCAGCTTGAATCCAAGCACAGATACGCAGTATTTT
v_gene: TRBV18; d_gene: -; j_gene: TRBJ2-5; abundance: -; CDR3aa: CASSPQMTLQETQYF; CDR3nt: TGTGCCAGCTCACCACAGATGACACTTCAAGAGACCCAGTACTTC
v_gene: TRBV5-1; d_gene: -; j_gene: TRBJ2-5; abundance: -; CDR3aa: CASSSFGSVETQYF; CDR3nt: TGCGCCAGCAGCTCCTTCGGGAGCGTGGAGACCCAGTACTTC
v_gene: TRBV5-1; d_gene: -; j_gene: TRBJ2-5; abundance: -; CDR3aa: CASSLSGDKETQYF; CDR3nt: TGCGCCAGCAGCTTGTCGGGGGATAAGGAGACCCAGTACTTC
v_gene: TRBV6-1; d_gene: -; j_gene: TRBJ2-5; abundance: -; CDR3aa: CASSARRALQETQYF; CDR3nt: TGTGCCAGCAGTGCGCGCAGGGCCCTCCAAGAGACCCAGTACTTC
v_gene: TRBV6-5; d_gene: TRBD1; j_gene: TRBJ2-3; abundance: once; CDR3aa: CATQEKQGTDTQYF; CDR3nt: TGTGCCACCCAGGAAAAACAGGGGACAGATACGCAGTATTTT
v_gene: TRBV28; d_gene: -; j_gene: TRBJ2-5; abundance: -; CDR3aa: CASNVRGQETQYF; CDR3nt: TGTGCCAGCAATGTACGGGGCCAAGAGACCCAGTACTTC
v_gene: TRBV18; d_gene: TRBD2; j_gene: TRBJ2-1; abundance: -; CDR3aa: CASSPPLAGGRDEQFF; CDR3nt: TGTGCCAGCTCACCTCCACTAGCGGGAGGACGCGATGAGCAGTTCTTC
v_gene: TRBV19; d_gene: -; j_gene: TRBJ2-5; abundance: -; CDR3aa: CASSSTGRFQETQYF; CDR3nt: TGTGCCAGTAGTTCCACGGGGCGGTTCCAAGAGACCCAGTACTTC
v_gene: TRBV7-9; d_gene: -; j_gene: TRBJ1-2; abundance: -; CDR3aa: CASSLLRGGNYGYTF; CDR3nt: TGTGCCAGCAGCTTACTCAGGGGCGGTAACTATGGCTACACCTTC
v_gene: TRBV7-3; d_gene: -; j_gene: TRBJ2-5; abundance: -; CDR3aa: CASSRQGGSGQETQYF; CDR3nt: TGTGCCAGCAGCCGACAGGGAGGTAGCGGGCAAGAGACCCAGTACTTC
v_gene: TRBV7-2; d_gene: -; j_gene: TRBJ2-4; abundance: -; CDR3aa: CASSPQPASKNIQYF; CDR3nt: TGTGCCAGCAGCCCCCAACCAGCGTCCAAAAACATTCAGTACTTC
v_gene: TRBV5-4; d_gene: -; j_gene: TRBJ1-1; abundance: -; CDR3aa: CASSRVAQTLNTEAFF; CDR3nt: TGTGCCAGCAGTAGAGTGGCGCAGACTTTGAACACTGAAGCTTTCTTT
v_gene: TRBV5-4; d_gene: -; j_gene: TRBJ1-3; abundance: -; CDR3aa: CASSTGLGTGNTIYF; CDR3nt: TGTGCCAGCAGCACAGGCTTGGGGACTGGAAACACCATATATTTT